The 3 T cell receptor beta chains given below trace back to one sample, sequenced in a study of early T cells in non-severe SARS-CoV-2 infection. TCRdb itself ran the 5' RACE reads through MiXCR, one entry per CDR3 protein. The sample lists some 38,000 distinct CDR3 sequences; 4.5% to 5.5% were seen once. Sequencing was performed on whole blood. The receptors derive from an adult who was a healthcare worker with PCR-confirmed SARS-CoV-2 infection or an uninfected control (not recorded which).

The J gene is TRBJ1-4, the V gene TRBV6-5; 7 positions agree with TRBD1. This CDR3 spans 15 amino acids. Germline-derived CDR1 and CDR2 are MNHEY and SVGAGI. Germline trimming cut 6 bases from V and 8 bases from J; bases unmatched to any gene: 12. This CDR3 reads CASSLTGDSREKLFF. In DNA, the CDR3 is TGTGCCAGCAGCCTCACAGGGGATTCTAGAGAAAAACTGTTTTTT.

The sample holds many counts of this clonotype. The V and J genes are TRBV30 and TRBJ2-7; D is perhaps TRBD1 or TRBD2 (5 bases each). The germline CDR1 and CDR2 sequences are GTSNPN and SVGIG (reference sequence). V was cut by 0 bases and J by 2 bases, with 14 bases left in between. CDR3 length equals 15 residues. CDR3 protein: CAWSVARDGPYEQYF. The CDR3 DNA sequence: TGTGCCTGGAGTGTAGCCCGGGACGGCCCCTACGAGCAGTACTTC.

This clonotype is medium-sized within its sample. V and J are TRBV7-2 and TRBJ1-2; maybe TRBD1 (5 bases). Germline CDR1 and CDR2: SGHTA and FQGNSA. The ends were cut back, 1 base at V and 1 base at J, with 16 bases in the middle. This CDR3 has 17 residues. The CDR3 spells CASSLDLDVGLNYGYTF. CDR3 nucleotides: TGTGCCAGCAGCTTAGATCTGGACGTGGGACTTAACTATGGCTACACCTTC.